This is a list of T cell receptor beta chains from one sample in a study of cytomegalovirus exposure and HLA in healthy donors. Produced via immunoSEQ multiplex PCR; TCRdb's table is partial and in-frame only. The repertoire holds a few hundred thousand clones, with over 60% as singletons. The sample taken for sequencing was PBMCs. The receptors were sampled from a man between 40 and 49 years old in good health and CMV-seronegative. The CDR3 runs from the conserved cysteine through the conserved F or W. D genes are given only for firm matches. The size entry is marked missing in some rows and otherwise reads once, few, many or a size class.

J gene	V gene	clone size	D gene	CDR3 protein	CDR3 DNA
TRBJ2-1	TRBV6-5	.	TRBD1	CASRYRDRVYNEQFF	TGTGCCAGCAGGTATCGGGACAGGGTTTACAATGAGCAGTTCTTC
TRBJ2-3	TRBV5-5	.	TRBD2	CASSEVTSSGADTQYF	TGTGCCAGCAGCGAAGTGACTAGCTCTGGAGCTGATACGCAGTATTTT
TRBJ2-7	TRBV11-2	.	.	CASSLALFNSYEQYF	TGTGCCAGCAGCTTAGCCCTTTTTAACTCCTACGAGCAGTACTTC
TRBJ1-6	TRBV5-6	.	.	CASSFNLGAREVWSPLHF	TGTGCCAGCAGCTTTAATCTTGGGGCCCGCGAGGTTTGGTCACCCCTCCACTTT
TRBJ2-7	TRBV5-6	once	.	CASSLARDTPYEQYF	TGTGCCAGCAGCTTGGCAAGGGACACCCCCTACGAGCAGTACTTC
TRBJ2-1	TRBV6-1	.	.	CASREAHFGGWEQFF	TGTGCCAGCAGAGAGGCACATTTCGGGGGTTGGGAGCAGTTCTTC
TRBJ2-7	TRBV28	.	.	CASSFRGKLYEQYF	TGTGCCAGCAGTTTTCGAGGGAAGCTCTACGAGCAGTACTTC
TRBJ2-7	TRBV6-1	few	TRBD2	CASARDYSYEQYF	TGTGCCAGCGCCAGGGACTACTCCTACGAGCAGTACTTC
TRBJ2-7	TRBV27	.	.	CASSFQGASYEQYF	TGTGCCAGCAGTTTCCAGGGCGCATCCTACGAGCAGTACTTC
TRBJ1-5	TRBV11-2	.	.	CASSSLSGNQPQHF	TGTGCCAGCAGCTCGCTGTCAGGGAATCAGCCCCAGCATTTT
TRBJ2-1	TRBV2	.	TRBD2	CASRRGGLAENEQFF	TGTGCCAGCAGAAGGGGCGGACTAGCGGAAAATGAGCAGTTCTTC
TRBJ2-7	TRBV4-2	.	TRBD2	CASSQEERGAKQYF	TGTGCCAGCAGCCAAGAGGAGCGGGGGGCTAAGCAGTACTTC
TRBJ2-7	TRBV18	.	.	CASSPTFLDEQYF	TGTGCCAGCTCACCAACCTTCCTAGACGAGCAGTACTTC
TRBJ1-2	TRBV7-9	once	.	CASSPRDSSSYGYTF	TGTGCCAGCAGCCCCAGGGACTCCAGTAGCTATGGCTACACCTTC
TRBJ2-3	TRBV4-1	.	.	CATRGDTQYF	TGCGCCACTAGAGGGGATACGCAGTATTTT
TRBJ2-7	TRBV5-1	few	.	CASSFDGSSYEQYF	TGCGCCAGCAGCTTTGATGGTAGCTCCTACGAGCAGTACTTC
TRBJ2-7	TRBV7-8	.	TRBD1	CASSRWTGVDEQYF	TGTGCCAGCAGCCGTTGGACAGGGGTGGACGAGCAGTACTTC
TRBJ1-2	TRBV20-1	.	.	CSARTEGGYTF	TGCAGTGCCAGGACAGAAGGTGGCTACACCTTC
TRBJ2-5	TRBV27	.	.	CASSLRLRGSETQYF	TGTGCCAGCAGTTTAAGGCTACGAGGGTCCGAGACCCAGTACTTC
TRBJ1-1	TRBV2	.	TRBD1	CASGVDRGNTEAFF	TGTGCCAGCGGGGTGGACAGGGGGAACACTGAAGCTTTCTTT
TRBJ2-3	TRBV28	.	.	CASRSPDTQYF	TGTGCCAGCAGGAGCCCGGATACGCAGTATTTT
TRBJ2-2	TRBV11-2	.	.	CASSEIGELFF	TGTGCCAGCAGCGAGATCGGGGAGCTGTTTTTT
TRBJ2-2	TRBV4-3	.	.	CASSQSARGSGELFF	TGCGCCAGCAGCCAAAGTGCCAGGGGATCCGGGGAGCTGTTTTTT
TRBJ1-1	TRBV5-1	.	.	CASSLGLTEAFF	TGCGCCAGCAGCTTGGGACTCACTGAAGCTTTCTTT
TRBJ2-2	TRBV9	.	.	CASSVASVGELFF	TGTGCCAGCAGCGTTGCTAGCGTCGGGGAGCTGTTTTTT
TRBJ2-1	TRBV9	.	.	CASSVATGSTYNEQFF	TGTGCCAGCAGCGTAGCAACAGGGTCAACTTACAATGAGCAGTTCTTC
TRBJ2-7	TRBV28	.	TRBD2	CASRGPGRAYEQYF	TGTGCCAGCAGGGGCCCCGGGAGGGCCTACGAGCAGTACTTC
TRBJ2-3	TRBV6-1	few	TRBD2	CASRTSGTDTQYF	TGTGCCAGCAGGACTAGCGGCACAGATACGCAGTATTTT
TRBJ1-1	TRBV6-5	.	TRBD1	CASSYLQGAGAEAFF	TGTGCCAGCAGTTACTTGCAGGGGGCTGGGGCTGAAGCTTTCTTT
TRBJ2-7	TRBV18	.	.	CASSPAQTGLYEQYF	TGTGCCAGCTCACCCGCTCAAACGGGTCTCTACGAGCAGTACTTC
TRBJ2-7	TRBV27	.	TRBD2	CASRAGLAGSYEQYF	TGTGCCAGCAGAGCGGGACTAGCGGGGAGCTACGAGCAGTACTTC
TRBJ1-1	TRBV12-5	.	TRBD1	CASGSTGAPGAFF	TGTGCTAGTGGGTCGACAGGGGCCCCGGGGGCTTTCTTT
TRBJ1-2	TRBV28	few	.	CASSPNSGYTF	TGTGCCAGCAGTCCTAACTCGGGCTACACCTTC
TRBJ2-7	TRBV25-1	.	TRBD2	CASSESRTSGGFHEQYF	TGTGCCAGCAGTGAATCCCGGACTAGCGGGGGGTTCCACGAGCAGTACTTC
TRBJ2-1	TRBV9	once	TRBD2	CASSVVSGSYNEQFF	TGTGCCAGCAGCGTAGTTAGCGGGAGCTACAATGAGCAGTTCTTC